These 20 T cell receptor beta chains were all obtained from the same sample, sequenced in a study of technical replicates of blood from a few donors. Assay: immunoSEQ multiplex PCR; the TCRdb copy retains only in-frame clones and omits some. The data contain some 99,000 clones, roughly 96% of them singletons. Input material: T cells isolated from PBMCs. These receptors originate from a human donor in good health.

The chain joins TRBV6-6 to TRBJ1-1; D is uncertain. The germline gives CDR1 MNHNY, CDR2 SVGAGI (reference sequence). The V gene lost 5 bases and the J gene lost 5 bases, with 9 bases spanning the gap. The CDR3 covers 12 residues. CDR3: CASSRTGTEAFF. CDR3 nucleotide sequence: TGTGCCAGCAGTCGGACGGGGACTGAAGCTTTCTTT.

This clone has a single count. The chain has TRBV4-1 and TRBJ1-5, with 7 nucleotides matching TRBD1. Germline V lookup: CDR1 MGHRA, CDR2 YSYEKL. J lost 4 bases, V lost 4 bases, and 4 bases had no gene match. The CDR3 contains 14 residues. CDR3 nucleotide sequence: TGCGCCAGCAGCCCCGACAGGGTTAATCAGCCCCAGCATTTT. This sequence encodes CASSPDRVNQPQHF.

This rearrangement joins TRBV6-5 to TRBJ2-3, with 14 bases aligning to TRBD2. From germline, CDR1 is MNHEY and CDR2 SVGAGI. J was trimmed by 6 bases and V by 9 bases; bases with no gene match: 5. This CDR3 comprises 14 residues. CDR3 in DNA: TGTGCCAGTAGACTAGCGGGAGGGTCGGATACGCAGTATTTT. Translating gives CASRLAGGSDTQYF.

The J gene is TRBJ2-5, the V gene TRBV2; TRBD2 aligns across 12 bases. Trimming at V came to 3 bases and at J to 5 bases, leaving 10 bases not matched to a gene. The CDR3 covers 17 residues. The germline gives CDR1 SNHLY, CDR2 FYNNEI. The CDR3 loop reads CASSETILAGGRETQYF. The CDR3 nucleotides read TGTGCCAGCAGTGAGACTATTCTAGCGGGGGGGCGGGAGACCCAGTACTTC.

This chain connects TRBV28 to TRBJ2-7, with D tentatively TRBD1 (7 bases). CDR1 is MDHEN, CDR2 SYDVKM, per germline. This CDR3 contains 17 residues. The V end was cut by 5 bases, the J end by 0 bases, with 20 bases between. The CDR3 protein is CASSNAGLTGYSYEQYF. The CDR3 DNA is TGTGCCAGCAGTAACGCGGGGTTGACAGGGTACTCCTACGAGCAGTACTTC.

This chain uses TRBV19 with TRBJ2-1, with a tentative D call TRBD2 (6 bases). The CDR3 runs to 16 residues. The V gene's germline CDR1 is LNHDA and CDR2 SQIVND (reference sequence). V was pared by 9 bases and J by 6 bases, with 24 bases between. The CDR3 DNA follows: TGTGCCAGCTCCAAGGACCGACTAGACTCGATCAATGAGCAGTTCTTC. This sequence encodes CASSKDRLDSINEQFF.

The chain combines TRBV5-1 with TRBJ2-5; 10 bases align to TRBD2. CDR1 is SGHRS, CDR2 YFSETQ, per germline. This CDR3 spans 16 amino acids. V trimming: 3 bases; J trimming: 5 bases; junction bases outside the gene matches: 10. Here the CDR3 reads CASSSLRSGGPETQYF. DNA of the CDR3: TGCGCCAGCAGCTCCCTCCGTAGCGGGGGGCCGGAGACCCAGTACTTC.

This clone was seen only once. At one end, the junction sequence differs from germline, possibly due to a read error. This sample includes further DNA sequences coding for the same CDR3. The genes are TRBV9 and TRBJ1-6; TRBD1 might be the D (6 bases). Looked up from germline, CDR1 is SGDLS and CDR2 is YYNGEE. The CDR3 is 14 residues long. CDR3 DNA: TGTGCCAGCAGCTCCCGGACAGCTTATTCGCCCCTCCACTTT. Encoded protein: CASSSRTAYSPLHF. Variable domain in full (rest from reference TRBV9 and TRBJ1-6): DSGVTQTPKHLITATGQRVTLRCSPRSGDLSVYWYQQSLDQGLQFLIQYYNGEERAKGNILERFSAQQFPDLHSELNLSSLELGDSALYFCASSSRTAYSPLHFGNGTRLTVT.

V gene TRBV7-6 combines with J gene TRBJ2-7, with 7 bases fitting TRBD1. The CDR3 spans 17 residues. CDR1 is SGHVS, CDR2 FNYEAQ, per germline. J gave up 3 bases and V 5 bases, and 16 bases lay outside the gene matches. DNA of the CDR3: TGTGCCAGCAGCCCACAGCCCCGGGACAGCGTTATCTACGAGCAGTACTTC. It specifies CASSPQPRDSVIYEQYF.

This rearrangement joins TRBV5-1 to TRBJ2-1, with 8 bases lining up with TRBD2. Germline assignment: CDR1 SGHRS and CDR2 YFSETQ. V was clipped by 4 bases and J by 6 bases; unmatched bases: 18. The CDR3 sequence is 18 residues long. The CDR3 region has the DNA TGCGCCAGCAGCCCCCGACAGCTTTTTTTCGGGACTAGCAATGAGCAGTTCTTC. This codes for CASSPRQLFFGTSNEQFF. Complete variable domain (other parts from reference TRBV5-1 and TRBJ2-1): KAGVTQTPRYLIKTRGQQVTLSCSPISGHRSVSWYQQTPGQGLQFLFEYFSETQRNKGNFPGRFSGRQFSNSRSEMNVSTLELGDSALYLCASSPRQLFFGTSNEQFFGPGTRLTVL.

The J gene is TRBJ2-2, the V gene TRBV7-9, with a weak D call TRBD2 (5 bases). V dropped 5 bases and J dropped 5 bases, with 12 bases sitting between them. Germline V gene lookup returns CDR1 SEHNR and CDR2 FQNEAQ (reference sequence). This CDR3 is built from 14 residues. The CDR3 reads CASSLWTGTGELFF. The CDR3 DNA reads TGTGCCAGCAGCCTCTGGACTGGAACCGGGGAGCTGTTTTTT.

The V gene is TRBV6-1, the J gene TRBJ2-1; the D is unclear. The CDR3 runs 15 residues. Germline V gene sequence: CDR1 MNHNS, CDR2 SASEGT. With 10 bases removed from V and 6 bases from J, the gap between germline ends came to 22 bases. CDR3 region: CATSGTPSVINEQFF. The CDR3 region has the DNA TGTGCCACCTCGGGTACTCCTTCGGTTATCAATGAGCAGTTCTTC.

The rearrangement links TRBV5-5 to TRBJ1-2, with D unclear. The V end lost 0 bases, the J end lost 2 bases, and 5 bases lay between the germline ends. Germline CDR1 reads SGHKS; CDR2 reads YYEKEE (reference sequence). The CDR3 is made up of 13 amino acids. The CDR3 region has the DNA TGTGCCAGCAGCTTGGACAGCAACTATGGCTACACCTTC. Translation: CASSLDSNYGYTF.

The chain carries TRBV19 and TRBJ2-2; TRBD1 matches 8 bases. This CDR3 is built from 15 residues. J was trimmed by 9 bases and V by 7 bases; bases with no gene match: 13. CDR1 is LNHDA, CDR2 SQIVND, per germline (reference sequence). The DNA of the CDR3 is TGTGCCAGTACCCTGACAGGGACAGGTTCCCGGGAGCTGTTTTTT. Protein product: CASTLTGTGSRELFF.

The J gene is TRBJ2-1, the V gene TRBV9; the match to TRBD2 covers 9 bases. CDR1 and CDR2 from the germline V gene are SGDLS and YYNGEE. CDR3 length: 16 amino acids. The V and J ends lost 0 bases and 7 bases, in that order; junction bases with no gene match: 8. The CDR3 bases are TGTGCCAGCAGCGTAGAGGCGGGAGGGAGAAGGAATGAGCAGTTCTTC. This sequence encodes CASSVEAGGRRNEQFF.

This rearrangement joins TRBV9 to TRBJ2-2; TRBD1 might be the D (5 bases). The germline V gene encodes CDR1 SGDLS and CDR2 YYNGEE. The CDR3 has 17 amino acids. V shed 4 bases and J shed 4 bases, with 20 bases lying between them. The CDR3 loop is CASSPRSAGSATGELFF. CDR3 DNA: TGTGCCAGCAGCCCCCGATCGGCAGGGTCGGCCACCGGGGAGCTGTTTTTT.

The chain employs TRBV6-5 and TRBJ1-1; 8 positions match TRBD1. The length of the CDR3 is 16 residues. CDR1 is MNHEY and CDR2 is SVGAGI in the germline V gene. Trimming cost V 4 bases and J 3 bases; bases outside gene matches: 10. The CDR3 nucleotides read TGTGCCAGCAGTTCAGGACAGGGTAGGGGGGACACTGAAGCTTTCTTT. It codes for CASSSGQGRGDTEAFF.

The rearrangement joins TRBV6-5 to TRBJ1-5, with unresolved D. Trimming shortened V by 0 bases and J by 6 bases, and 12 bases separated the two germline ends. Germline V gene data show CDR1 as MNHEY and CDR2 as SVGAGI. The CDR3 consists of 15 residues. The CDR3 DNA sequence: TGTGCCAGCAGTTACTCGATCGCAGGAAGTCAGCCCCAGCATTTT. This encodes CASSYSIAGSQPQHF.

This chain links TRBV25-1 with TRBJ1-2, with 7 nucleotides matching TRBD1. Germline V gives CDR1 MGHDK, CDR2 SYGVNS. The length of the CDR3 is 16 residues. The ends lost 4 bases at V and 4 bases at J; junction bases unmatched: 12. The CDR3 reads CASSGEQRGRGYGYTF. The CDR3 nucleotides are TGTGCCAGCAGTGGAGAACAGAGGGGGCGCGGCTATGGCTACACCTTC.

This clone was found once. The chain uses TRBV13 and TRBJ2-1, with 9 bases fitting TRBD1. The CDR3 runs 14 residues. J lost 7 bases, V lost 3 bases, and 4 bases had no gene match. Germline V gives CDR1 PRHDT, CDR2 FYEKMQ (reference sequence). CDR3 amino acids: CASSFGQGRNEQFF. The CDR3 DNA reads TGTGCCAGCAGCTTTGGACAGGGGAGGAATGAGCAGTTCTTC.